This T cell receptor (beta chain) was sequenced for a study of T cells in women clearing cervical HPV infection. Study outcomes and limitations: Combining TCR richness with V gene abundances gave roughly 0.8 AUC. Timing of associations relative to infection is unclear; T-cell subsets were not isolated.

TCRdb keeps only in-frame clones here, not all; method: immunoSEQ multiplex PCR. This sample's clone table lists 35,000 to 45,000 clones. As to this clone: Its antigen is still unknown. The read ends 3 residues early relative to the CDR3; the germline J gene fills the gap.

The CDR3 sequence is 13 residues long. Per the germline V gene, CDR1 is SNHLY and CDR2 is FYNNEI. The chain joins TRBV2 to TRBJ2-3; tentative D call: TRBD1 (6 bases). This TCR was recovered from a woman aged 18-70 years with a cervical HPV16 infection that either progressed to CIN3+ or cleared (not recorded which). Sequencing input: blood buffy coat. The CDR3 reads CASSVDRQETQYF. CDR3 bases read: TGTGCCAGCAGTGTGGACAGACAAGAGACG.